The present T cell receptor (beta chain) was sequenced within a study of identical twins. Study-level results: There was an excess of low generation probability in the out-of-frame alpha sequences that twins shared. Models predicted less out-of-frame TCR alpha sharing in monozygotic twins than was found.

Template switching added a universal primer site, and cDNA bore unique molecular identifiers. Via MiXCR, TCRdb re-called the 5' RACE reads, giving one row per CDR3 protein. Here the sample spans some 1,700,000 distinct CDR3 sequences, less than 40% being singletons. This clonotype has at least ten counts. The antigen remains undetermined. This CDR3 region has 10 residues. The V end was cut by 8 bases, the J end by 4 bases, with 6 bases between. Per germline, CDR1 MGHDK and CDR2 SYGVNS. The clonotype was recovered from a newborn girl in good health. This chain uses TRBV25-1 with TRBJ2-7, with D hard to call. Sequencing input: cord blood. The CDR3 nucleotides read TGTGCCAGCGCCTCTTACGAGCAGTACTTC. Translation: CASASYEQYF.